The sequence of this T cell receptor beta chain was determined in a study of T cell repertoires in cytomegalovirus infection. At the level of the study: Matching HLA type, along with CMV infection, was indicated by public TCR beta signatures. Study-wide points: There were carriers of CMV plus the relevant HLA, and cumulative public TCR beta family frequency identified them. Dominant in the ex vivo response were TCR beta clonotypes restricted by HLA-C and specific for CMV.

On this clonotype: Its antigen is undetermined.

A single record per CDR3 protein comes from TCRdb applying MiXCR to the reads. The sample carries around 530,000 distinct CDR3 sequences, 15% to 20% recorded once. The specimen sequenced was CD8+ T cells from PBMCs. The receptor was derived from a human donor in good health (CMV status not recorded). Some clones in this sample may be carry-over from other donors' samples.

DNA of the CDR3: TGTGCCAGCAGCTTGGCCGTTGGGTATGGCTACACCTTC. Translation: CASSLAVGYGYTF. This chain uses TRBV9 with TRBJ1-2; no firm D call. The V gene's germline CDR1 is SGDLS and CDR2 YYNGEE. The V end was cut by 4 bases, the J end by 5 bases, with 12 bases between. This CDR3 contains 13 residues.